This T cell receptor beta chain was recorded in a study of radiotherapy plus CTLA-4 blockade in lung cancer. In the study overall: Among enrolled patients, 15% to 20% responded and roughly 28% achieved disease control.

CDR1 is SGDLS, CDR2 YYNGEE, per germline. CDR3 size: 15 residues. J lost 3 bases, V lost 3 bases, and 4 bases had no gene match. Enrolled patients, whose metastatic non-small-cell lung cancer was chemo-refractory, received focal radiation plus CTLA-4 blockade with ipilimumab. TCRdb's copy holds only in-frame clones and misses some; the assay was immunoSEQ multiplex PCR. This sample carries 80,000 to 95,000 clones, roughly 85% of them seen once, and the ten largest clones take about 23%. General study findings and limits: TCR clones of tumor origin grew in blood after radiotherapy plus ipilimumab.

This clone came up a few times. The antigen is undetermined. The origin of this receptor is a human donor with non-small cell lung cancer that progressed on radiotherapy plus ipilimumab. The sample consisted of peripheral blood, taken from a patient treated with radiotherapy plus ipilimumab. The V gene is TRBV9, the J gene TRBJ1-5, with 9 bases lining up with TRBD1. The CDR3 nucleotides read TGTGCCAGCAGCGAGGGACAGGGCATCAATCAGCCCCAGCATTTT. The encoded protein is CASSEGQGINQPQHF.